A single sample gave rise to the 26 T cell receptor beta chains below, sequenced in a study of regulatory T cells in long-lasting Graves disease. The TCR beta library used iRepertoire HTBI primers with Arm-PCR amplification of CDR3. A single record per CDR3 protein comes from TCRdb applying MiXCR to the multiplex PCR reads. The sample holds some 330,000 distinct CDR3 sequences, about 11% seen once. Time point given: newly diagnosed GD, antithyroid drugs for less than 3 months. Scientists built the TCR library using RNA that was extracted from PBMCs. The sample also formed part of further work on T cells in Graves' hyperthyroidism and ophthalmopathy.

The input for sequencing was peripheral blood mononuclear cells (PBMCs), taken at new diagnosis, from a patient treated with antithyroid drugs. These receptors originate from a woman under 30 with Graves disease.

This clonotype came up many times. The J gene is TRBJ2-7, the V gene TRBV6-2 or TRBV6-3; D unclear. There are 13 residues in the CDR3. In germline, CDR1 is MNHEY, CDR2 SVGEGT. Trimming pared 5 bases from V and 4 bases from J, leaving 12 bases between. CDR3 loop: CASSNTGIYEQYV. The DNA of the CDR3 is TGTGCCAGCAGTAATACCGGTATTTACGAGCAGTACGTC.

This rearrangement joins TRBV6-5 to TRBJ2-7, with 8 bases fitting TRBD2. V was pared by 0 bases and J by 2 bases, with 3 bases of the junction left unmatched. Germline V gene sequence: CDR1 MNHEY, CDR2 SVGAGI. The CDR3 totals 15 residues. The CDR3 region is CASSYSAGGPYEQYF. The DNA for the CDR3 is TGTGCCAGCAGTTACTCTGCGGGAGGCCCCTACGAGCAGTACTTC.

This clonotype was detected many times. The chain uses TRBV9 and TRBJ2-1; no clear D. This CDR3 comprises 14 residues. The germline V gene has CDR1 SGDLS and CDR2 YYNGEE. V was pared by 4 bases and J by 5 bases, with 13 bases between. As DNA, the CDR3 is TGTGCCAGCAGCTCCCCTGTGAATGACAATGAGCAGTTCTTC. This sequence encodes CASSSPVNDNEQFF.

This clonotype was found a few times. The CDR3 DNA reads as TGCAGCGTTGAAAGACAGGCGAGCGGAGAGACCCAGTACTTC. Residues: CSVERQASGETQYF. The chain couples TRBV29-1 to TRBJ2-5, with D possibly being TRBD1 (6 bases). There are 14 residues in the CDR3. CDR1 SQVTM and CDR2 ANQGSEA come from the germline V gene. V shed 2 bases and J shed 4 bases, with 14 bases lying between them.

The chain employs TRBV30 and TRBJ2-5; 8 bases line up with TRBD1. The V gene's germline CDR1 is GTSNPN and CDR2 SVGIG (reference sequence). The ends lost 4 bases at V and 5 bases at J; junction bases unmatched: 12. The CDR3 sequence is 15 residues long. The CDR3: CAWNQGAGVGETQYF. CDR3 DNA sequence: TGTGCCTGGAACCAGGGGGCAGGGGTGGGGGAGACCCAGTACTTC.

This clonotype has ten or more counts. One junction end disagrees with the germline gene, perhaps due to a read error. The gene calls are TRBV29-1 and TRBJ2-7, with 7 bases fitting TRBD1. The CDR3 has 12 residues. The V gene's germline CDR1 is SQVTM and CDR2 ANQGSEA. The CDR3 DNA sequence: TGCAGCGTTCAAGACAGGGTATACGAGCAGTACTTC. Protein: CSVQDRVYEQYF.

This clonotype was observed many times. The rearrangement joins TRBV18 to TRBJ2-1; 7 bases line up with TRBD2. CDR3 length: 15 residues. Germline loops: CDR1 KGHSH, CDR2 LQKENI. With V trimmed by 0 bases and J by 6 bases, 5 bases remained unmatched. The CDR3 nucleotides are TGTGCCAGCTCACCACCCGCGGGAGCCGGCAATGAGCAGTTCTTC. It translates to CASSPPAGAGNEQFF.

This clonotype was detected ten times or more. The V gene is TRBV7-2, the J gene TRBJ2-7, with a weak D call TRBD2 (6 bases). The CDR3 runs 15 residues. CDR1 SGHTA and CDR2 FQGNSA come from the germline V gene. V was trimmed by 4 bases and J by 2 bases, leaving 15 bases between them. The CDR3, as DNA: TGTGCCAGCAGCTCTTATAGCGGCGCGACCTACGAGCAGTACTTC. Translation gives CASSSYSGATYEQYF.

This clonotype has a count of ten or more. The genes are TRBV7-2 and TRBJ2-5, with a tentative D call TRBD1 (5 bases). V was clipped by 3 bases and J by 3 bases, with 11 bases between them. From germline, CDR1 is SGHTA and CDR2 FQGNSA. This CDR3 contains 14 residues. In DNA, the CDR3 is TGTGCCAGCAGCTTGGAGACAGAAAAAGAGACCCAGTACTTC. This codes for CASSLETEKETQYF. Filled out from reference TRBV7-2 and TRBJ2-5, the complete variable domain reads GAGVSQSPSNKVTEKGKDVELRCDPISGHTALYWYRQSLGQGLEFLIYFQGNSAPDKSGLPSDRFSAERTGGSVSTLTIQRTQQEDSAVYLCASSLETEKETQYFGPGTRLLVL.

This clonotype was detected ten times or more. The V call is TRBV27, the J call TRBJ2-4, with 7 nucleotides matching TRBD1. CDR3 length: 16 amino acids. CDR1 and CDR2 from the germline V gene are MNHEY and SMNVEV (reference sequence). Trimming removed 6 bases from V and 0 bases from J; junction bases left unmatched: 8. CDR3 protein: CASRGTELLAKNIQYF. Here the CDR3 DNA reads TGTGCCAGCAGGGGGACAGAACTACTAGCCAAAAACATTCAGTACTTC.

This clonotype has a count of ten or more. V usage is TRBV24-1 and J usage is TRBJ1-2; D call uncertain. CDR3 length equals 12 residues. Germline V lookup: CDR1 KGHDR, CDR2 SFDVKD. Deletions cut 4 bases from V and 4 bases from J, with 6 bases between. The CDR3 loop reads CATSDRVYGYTF. In DNA, the CDR3 is TGTGCCACCAGTGACAGAGTCTATGGCTACACCTTC.

This clonotype was counted many times. The rearrangement uses TRBV20-1 and TRBJ1-1, with a tentative D call TRBD1 (5 bases). Trimming took 1 base from V and 6 from J, leaving 18 bases between them. Germline V lookup: CDR1 DFQATT, CDR2 SNEGSKA (reference sequence). The CDR3 loop spans 15 amino acids. The CDR3 sequence is CSARVRGLGFPEAFF. The CDR3 nucleotides are TGCAGTGCTAGAGTCCGGGGCCTGGGGTTCCCTGAAGCTTTCTTT.

On this clonotype: This could be a read error, since a much larger clone is one nucleotide away. The genes are TRBV4-1 and TRBJ2-5, with 8 bases aligning to TRBD2. J lost 11 bases, V lost 6 bases, and 23 bases had no gene match. The CDR3 extends over 17 amino acids. Germline V lookup: CDR1 MGHRA, CDR2 YSYEKL. The CDR3 DNA is TGCGCCAGCAGTCCAACCCCCCGGGAGGGCCTCCTGAATGAGCAGTACTTC. This encodes CASSPTPREGLLNEQYF.

The table lists this clonotype with many counts. The rearrangement joins TRBV4-1 to TRBJ2-3, with D unclear. The V end lost 1 base, the J end lost 1 base, and 15 bases lay between the germline ends. CDR1 is MGHRA and CDR2 is YSYEKL in the germline V gene. The CDR3 length is 17 residues. CDR3 loop: CASSQGWQTRGTDTQYF. CDR3 sequence (DNA): TGCGCCAGCAGCCAAGGATGGCAGACCCGGGGCACAGATACGCAGTATTTT.

A word on this clonotype: A single base separates this from a much larger clone, so it may be a read error. The rearrangement uses TRBV7-2 and TRBJ2-5; 14 nucleotides line up with TRBD2. This CDR3 spans 17 amino acids. CDR1 is SGHTA, CDR2 FQGNSA, per germline. J was trimmed by 6 bases and V by 2 bases; bases with no gene match: 8. The CDR3 nucleotides read TGTGCCAGCAGCTTATCTGTGACTAGCGGGAGGGCGAAGACCCAGTACTTC. It specifies CASSLSVTSGRAKTQYF. The whole variable domain, filled in from reference TRBV7-2 and TRBJ2-5, reads GAGVSQSPSNKVTEKGKDVELRCDPISGHTALYWYRQSLGQGLEFLIYFQGNSAPDKSGLPSDRFSAERTGGSVSTLTIQRTQQEDSAVYLCASSLSVTSGRAKTQYFGPGTRLLVL.

About this clonotype: A much larger clone differs from this one at a single base, so this may be a read error. CDR3 sequence: CSARPLSNQPQHF. As DNA, the CDR3 is TGCAGTGCCCGCCCGCTGAGCAATCAGCCCCAGCATTTT. The chain employs TRBV20-1 and TRBJ1-5; D not resolved. Trimming took off 6 bases at V and 1 base at J, with 10 bases between the two ends. Germline V gene lookup returns CDR1 DFQATT and CDR2 SNEGSKA (reference sequence). The length of the CDR3 is 13 residues.

This clonotype was seen many times. The V and J genes are TRBV5-1 and TRBJ2-1; D is possibly TRBD1 or TRBD2 (5 bases each). CDR1 SGHRS and CDR2 YFSETQ come from the germline V gene. The germline V and J ends were trimmed by 4 bases and 8 bases, with 19 bases remaining between them. The CDR3 extends over 15 amino acids. The CDR3 loop reads CASSLGTNQADEQFF. The CDR3 bases are TGCGCCAGCAGCCTCGGGACCAACCAAGCCGATGAGCAGTTCTTC. The full variable domain, with the rest looked up from reference TRBV5-1 and TRBJ2-1, is KAGVTQTPRYLIKTRGQQVTLSCSPISGHRSVSWYQQTPGQGLQFLFEYFSETQRNKGNFPGRFSGRQFSNSRSEMNVSTLELGDSALYLCASSLGTNQADEQFFGPGTRLTVL.

This clonotype was recorded many times. The V gene is TRBV28, the J gene TRBJ2-7; possible D gene TRBD1, 6 bases. Germline V gives CDR1 MDHEN, CDR2 SYDVKM. V lost 7 bases to trimming and J lost 1 base, with 11 bases between them. This CDR3 contains 13 residues. Written as DNA, the CDR3 is TGTGCCAGCACCATAGGGACATCCTACGAGCAGTACTTC. It yields the protein CASTIGTSYEQYF. Complete variable domain (other parts from reference TRBV28 and TRBJ2-7): DVKVTQSSRYLVKRTGEKVFLECVQDMDHENMFWYRQDPGLGLRLIYFSYDVKMKEKGDIPEGYSVSREKKERFSLILESASTNQTSMYLCASTIGTSYEQYFGPGTRLTVT.

This clonotype has a count of ten or more. Here the CDR3 DNA reads TGCGCCAGCAGCTCGACAGGGGGCGGTTCACCCCTCCACTTT. It translates to CASSSTGGGSPLHF. The rearrangement joins TRBV5-1 to TRBJ1-6; 10 positions match TRBD1. The CDR3 covers 14 residues. With 3 bases clipped from V and 9 bases from J, the junction kept 3 bases outside the gene matches. Germline V gene sequence: CDR1 SGHRS, CDR2 YFSETQ.

The V call is TRBV6-1, the J call TRBJ1-2; D not certain. The CDR3 is 15 amino acids. V was cut by 6 bases and J by 8 bases, with 22 bases left in between. Germline V gives CDR1 MNHNS, CDR2 SASEGT. This chain's CDR3 is CASSNERALEEGYTF. As DNA, the CDR3 is TGTGCCAGCAGCAATGAGCGGGCTCTTGAGGAGGGCTACACCTTC.

This clonotype was seen more than once but under ten times. In nucleotides, the CDR3 is TGTGCCAGTAGTATTACCGGACAGGGGATGAACACTGAAGCTTTCTTT. This codes for CASSITGQGMNTEAFF. The chain uses TRBV19 and TRBJ1-1; TRBD1 matches at 9 bases. The germline V gene has CDR1 LNHDA and CDR2 SQIVND (reference sequence). V shed 3 bases and J 0 bases; nucleotides not matched to a gene: 5. The CDR3 totals 16 residues.

This clonotype has a count of ten or more. The gene calls are TRBV20-1 and TRBJ2-3; D tentatively reads TRBD1 or TRBD2 (5 bases each). The CDR3 is made up of 15 amino acids. The germline CDR1 and CDR2 sequences are DFQATT and SNEGSKA (reference sequence). V was clipped by 6 bases and J by 6 bases, with 22 bases between them. The CDR3 protein is CSAGPLVGAGDTQYF. As DNA, the CDR3 is TGCAGTGCGGGGCCCCTAGTCGGGGCCGGGGATACGCAGTATTTT.

This clonotype has a count of ten or more. V usage is TRBV9 and J usage is TRBJ2-1, with TRBD2 identical over 8 bases. The CDR3 loop spans 17 amino acids. Trimming removed 1 base from V and 3 bases from J; junction bases left unmatched: 9. Germline lookup yields CDR1 SGDLS and CDR2 YYNGEE. Here the CDR3 reads CASSVSLSGSHYNEQFF. CDR3 nucleotides: TGTGCCAGCAGCGTATCCCTAAGCGGGAGTCACTACAATGAGCAGTTCTTC. Variable domain in full (rest from reference TRBV9 and TRBJ2-1): DSGVTQTPKHLITATGQRVTLRCSPRSGDLSVYWYQQSLDQGLQFLIQYYNGEERAKGNILERFSAQQFPDLHSELNLSSLELGDSALYFCASSVSLSGSHYNEQFFGPGTRLTVL.

Concerning this clonotype: Since a much larger clone is just one base distant, this may be a read error. The CDR3 reads CARRSLAGGGETQYF. The CDR3 coding sequence is TGTGCCAGGAGATCCTTAGCGGGAGGGGGTGAGACCCAGTACTTC. The V gene is TRBV12-3 or TRBV12-4, the J gene TRBJ2-5; 11 bases line up with TRBD2. The CDR3 loop spans 15 amino acids. Unmatched junction bases numbered 11, after V lost 9 bases and J lost 5 bases.

Many counts were recorded for this clonotype. V is TRBV20-1 and J is TRBJ2-7; 8 bases match TRBD1. The CDR3 has 13 residues. The J segment lost 5 bases and the V segment lost 6 bases, leaving 9 bases of the junction unmatched. CDR1 DFQATT and CDR2 SNEGSKA come from the germline V gene (reference sequence). Here the CDR3 DNA reads TGCAGTGCCGAAGGAGGACAGGGTGACGAGCAGTACTTC. It encodes CSAEGGQGDEQYF.

This clonotype was seen ten or more times. The chain links TRBV3-1 to TRBJ1-1, with 7 bases identical to TRBD1. CDR3 length: 18 amino acids. CDR1 is LGHDT, CDR2 YNNKEL, per germline (reference sequence). Germline trimming cut 0 bases from V and 11 bases from J; bases unmatched to any gene: 21. The CDR3 spells CASSQDRTGPRDRRHAFF. CDR3 nucleotides: TGTGCCAGCAGCCAAGACCGAACAGGCCCCCGGGACAGAAGGCACGCTTTCTTT.